This entry is about one T cell receptor beta chain. The protocol was immunoSEQ multiplex PCR, while the TCRdb copy is restricted to in-frame clones and leaves out a portion. The sample contains around 200,000 clones, around 85% of which appear only once. These data belong to a study of blood T cell repertoires in COVID-19. Sample: peripheral blood. The TCR sequence derives from a man over 45 who had recovered from COVID-19.

CDR3 coding DNA: TGTGCCAGCAGCTTAGGCGTCGGGAGCGGAGAGCAGTTCTTC. It specifies CASSLGVGSGEQFF. This chain connects TRBV11-2 to TRBJ2-1, with a tentative D call TRBD2 (6 bases). The CDR3 totals 14 residues. Germline V gene lookup returns CDR1 SGHAT and CDR2 FQNNGV. V was trimmed by 1 base and J by 10 bases, leaving 14 bases between them.